The clone carrying this T cell receptor (beta chain) was detected once. The antigen is undetermined. The data belong to a study of cytomegalovirus exposure and HLA in healthy donors. Study-wide context: HLA-typed donors were the source of around 77 million unique TCRs held in an early data release. Study-wide results and limits: It was confirmed in vitro that a few of the CMV-associated chains were specific for CMV antigens. A later analysis showed HLA-associated TCR beta chains outstripping equally common others in clonal expansion. Across donors, most TCRs were seen rarely, yet some public ones were widespread.

The PCR employed 60 Vbeta primers together with 13 Jbeta primers. Repertoires were generated with immunoSEQ multiplex PCR, while TCRdb's copy carries only in-frame clones and drops some. Of fewer than 120,000 clones in the sample, over 60% were seen once. CDR3 size: 17 residues. V shed 2 bases and J 2 bases; nucleotides not matched to a gene: 7. The germline gives CDR1 MDHEN, CDR2 SYDVKM. The sequencing sample was made of PBMCs. The receptor comes from a man between 25 and 39 years old in good health and CMV-seropositive. The gene calls are TRBV28 and TRBJ1-3, with 9 bases lining up with TRBD1. Written as DNA, the CDR3 is TGTGCCAGCAGTTTAGCCGTTACAGGGGGCCCTGGAAACACCATATATTTT. Translated: CASSLAVTGGPGNTIYF.